This T cell receptor (beta chain) stems from a study of post-analysis software for immune sequencing data. Study-level points and caveats: TRBV segments more frequent in patients than in controls numbered roughly 5 and included TRBV5-6, TRBV5-1 and TRBV20-1.

This clonotype was detected only a few times. Its cognate antigen is unknown. Germline V gives CDR1 KGHSH, CDR2 LQKENI. The V gene lost 0 bases and the J gene lost 11 bases, with 19 bases spanning the gap. The CDR3 loop spans 15 amino acids. Unique molecular identifiers were carried by the TCR beta cDNA libraries. TCRdb processed the PCR reads anew with MiXCR; each CDR3 protein has one entry. The sample lists 700,000 to 900,000 distinct CDR3 sequences, about half occurring once. Material for sequencing was blood. This sequence originates from a girl aged 10 to 17 with multiple sclerosis. The chain uses TRBV18 and TRBJ2-5; a weak D match, TRBD1 (7 bases). CDR3 in amino acids: CASSPPLSGGSEQYF. In DNA form, the CDR3 reads TGTGCCAGCTCACCACCGTTGTCAGGGGGGTCGGAGCAGTACTTC.